This T cell receptor (beta chain) is from a study of cytomegalovirus exposure and HLA in healthy donors. Broader study findings: In an earlier analysis, most TCR beta V segments were productive about 87% or about 30% of the time.

Primers included in the PCR were 60 Vbeta and 13 Jbeta primers. Repertoires were generated with immunoSEQ multiplex PCR, while TCRdb's copy carries only in-frame clones and drops some. Among 210,000 or so clones listed, roughly 80% were seen once. CDR3 length: 14 residues. Trimming took off 4 bases at V and 2 bases at J, with 11 bases between the two ends. The germline CDR1 and CDR2 sequences are SGHNT and YYREEE (reference sequence). As for this clone: Its antigen remains unidentified.

This receptor was identified in a middle-aged man in good health and CMV-seronegative. The sequencing sample was made of PBMCs. The V gene is TRBV5-4, the J gene TRBJ2-3; D is unclear. CDR3 nucleotide sequence: TGTGCCAGCAGCCCCGAGAAATACACAGATACGCAGTATTTT. Protein product: CASSPEKYTDTQYF.